Each of the 24 T cell receptor beta chains below was sequenced from the same sample in a study of shared clonotypes between healthy human individuals. Sequencing used immunoSEQ multiplex PCR; TCRdb keeps in-frame clones, though not all of them. The sample has about 2.5 million clones, about 90% seen once. The sequencing sample was made of naive CD4+ T cells from PBMCs. The subset was: CD45RA+ positively selected. The receptors shown here come from a man between 18 and 35 years old in good health. Some clones in this sample may be carry-over from other donors' samples.

The V and J genes are TRBV28 and TRBJ1-2; possibly TRBD1 for D (6 bases). Trimming stripped 7 bases from V and 4 bases from J, with 16 bases between. CDR1 and CDR2 (germline): MDHEN, SYDVKM. The CDR3 runs 14 residues. The CDR3, as DNA: TGTGCCAGCAAGTCCAGGGACATCCTCTATGGCTACACCTTC. Translation: CASKSRDILYGYTF.

The chain joins TRBV9 to TRBJ1-2, with D hard to call. Trimming removed 2 bases at V and 5 bases at J, with 13 bases between. There are 14 residues in the CDR3. CDR1 SGDLS and CDR2 YYNGEE come from the germline V gene. Here the CDR3 DNA reads TGTGCCAGCAGCGTCAAATTGCAGCTATATGGCTACACCTTC. This sequence encodes CASSVKLQLYGYTF.

Worth noting for this clone: Other DNA sequences of this sample code for an identical CDR3. The V and J genes are TRBV18 and TRBJ2-7, with a possible D match to TRBD1 (6 bases). V lost 1 base, J lost 1 base, and 8 bases lay in between. This CDR3 contains 14 residues. CDR1 is KGHSH and CDR2 is LQKENI in the germline V gene. CDR3 sequence reads: CASSPQRGSYEQYF. DNA for the CDR3: TGTGCCAGCTCACCACAAAGGGGGTCCTACGAGCAGTACTTC.

This clone has only one observation. In nucleotides, the CDR3 is TGCGCCAGCAGCCAAGGGGCCAGGGGTGATTCACCCCTCCACTTT. It yields the protein CASSQGARGDSPLHF. The rearrangement joins TRBV4-3 to TRBJ1-6; D is possibly TRBD1 (6 bases). Trimming took off 1 base at V and 8 bases at J, with 12 bases between the two ends. The CDR3 is made up of 15 amino acids. Germline CDR1 is LGHNA and CDR2 is YSLEER.

The J gene is TRBJ2-5, the V gene TRBV27; no clear D gene. Trimming left V 6 bases short and J 3 bases short, with 8 bases between. Germline V lookup: CDR1 MNHEY, CDR2 SMNVEV (reference sequence). This CDR3 is built from 12 residues. As DNA, the CDR3 is TGTGCCAGCAGCCCCCGGGAAGAGACCCAGTACTTC. Translated, it gives CASSPREETQYF.

The chain recombines TRBV9 with TRBJ2-7; the D gene is possibly TRBD1 (5 bases). CDR1 and CDR2 from the germline V gene are SGDLS and YYNGEE. Trimming took 1 base from V and 6 from J, leaving 8 bases between them. This CDR3 contains 12 residues. Written as DNA, the CDR3 is TGTGCCAGCAGCGTATGGGGCGGCGAGCAGTACTTC. This encodes CASSVWGGEQYF. Full variable domain (missing parts from reference TRBV9 and TRBJ2-7): DSGVTQTPKHLITATGQRVTLRCSPRSGDLSVYWYQQSLDQGLQFLIQYYNGEERAKGNILERFSAQQFPDLHSELNLSSLELGDSALYFCASSVWGGEQYFGPGTRLTVT.

This chain links TRBV7-8 with TRBJ1-1, with no clear D. The germline V gene encodes CDR1 SGHVS and CDR2 FQNEAQ. The CDR3 runs to 13 residues. Trimming took 5 bases from V and 2 from J, leaving 9 bases between them. The CDR3 spells CASSPPGNTEAFF. The CDR3 bases are TGTGCCAGCAGCCCCCCCGGAAACACTGAAGCTTTCTTT.

The chain carries TRBV6-6 and TRBJ2-7, with a weak D call TRBD1 (6 bases). Looked up from germline, CDR1 is MNHNY and CDR2 is SVGAGI (reference sequence). With 8 bases removed from V and 7 bases from J, the gap between germline ends came to 15 bases. The CDR3 consists of 12 residues. CDR3 protein: CASGRERGEQYF. The DNA of the CDR3 is TGTGCCAGCGGTCGGGAAAGGGGGGAGCAGTACTTC.

The J gene is TRBJ2-3, the V gene TRBV7-2; D is possibly TRBD1 (8 bases). This CDR3 region has 16 residues. Germline lookup yields CDR1 SGHTA and CDR2 FQGNSA. V was trimmed by 0 bases and J by 2 bases, leaving 12 bases between them. The CDR3 region is CASSLAAGQATDTQYF. DNA of the CDR3: TGTGCCAGCAGCTTAGCAGCGGGACAGGCCACAGATACGCAGTATTTT.

CDR3 amino acids: CASSTGGAYEQYF. The CDR3 bases are TGTGCCAGCAGTACCGGGGGGGCCTACGAGCAGTACTTC. The chain joins TRBV6-6 to TRBJ2-7; 8 bases align to TRBD2. The CDR3 has 13 amino acids. Germline CDR1 and CDR2: MNHNY and SVGAGI (reference sequence). After removal of 5 bases from V and 2 bases from J, the junction contained 2 bases not matched to a gene.

This chain links TRBV28 with TRBJ1-1; D gene uncertain. Trimming left V 7 bases short and J 0 bases short, with 12 bases between. The CDR3 contains 14 residues. The germline V gene encodes CDR1 MDHEN and CDR2 SYDVKM. CDR3 amino acids: CASNPILMNTEAFF. CDR3 DNA sequence: TGTGCCAGCAATCCGATACTAATGAACACTGAAGCTTTCTTT.

The chain is built from TRBV6-1 and TRBJ1-2; D unresolved. The CDR3 is 13 residues long. In germline, CDR1 is MNHNS, CDR2 SASEGT. Trimming cost V 6 bases and J 4 bases, with 12 bases left between them. DNA for the CDR3: TGTGCCAGCAGGCACACGCAGCTCTATGGCTACACCTTC. Amino acids: CASRHTQLYGYTF.

The gene calls are TRBV27 and TRBJ2-6, with TRBD2 identical over 9 bases. V trimming: 2 bases; J trimming: 2 bases; junction bases outside the gene matches: 4. The CDR3 spans 17 residues. Per germline, CDR1 MNHEY and CDR2 SMNVEV (reference sequence). The CDR3 loop reads CASSLISGSAGANVLTF. CDR3 DNA sequence: TGTGCCAGCAGTTTAATTAGCGGGAGTGCTGGGGCCAACGTCCTGACTTTC.

The V call is TRBV28, the J call TRBJ1-2, with TRBD1 matching over 7 bases. This CDR3 has 14 amino acids. Germline CDR1 and CDR2: MDHEN and SYDVKM. Losses at the gene ends were 3 bases for V and 7 bases for J; bases not matched to a gene: 8. DNA for the CDR3: TGTGCCAGCAGTTTTACAGGGGTAGTTGGTGGCTACACCTTC. Encoded protein: CASSFTGVVGGYTF.

The rearrangement uses TRBV5-1 and TRBJ2-2, with TRBD2 matching 9 bases. Germline assignment: CDR1 SGHRS and CDR2 YFSETQ. After removal of 0 bases from V and 7 bases from J, the junction contained 10 bases not matched to a gene. The length of the CDR3 is 17 residues. CDR3 loop: CASSLDVAGGPHGELFF. CDR3 DNA: TGCGCCAGCAGCTTGGATGTGGCGGGAGGGCCCCACGGGGAGCTGTTTTTT.

This clone was seen a single time. The chain couples TRBV6-5 to TRBJ2-3, with unresolved D. Germline loops: CDR1 MNHEY, CDR2 SVGAGI. The V gene lost 0 bases and the J gene lost 6 bases, with 13 bases spanning the gap. The CDR3 is made up of 15 amino acids. The CDR3 protein is CASSYSAQTADTQYF. CDR3 nucleotides: TGTGCCAGCAGTTACTCGGCGCAAACCGCGGATACGCAGTATTTT.

The chain employs TRBV14 and TRBJ1-2; TRBD1 aligns across 10 bases. This CDR3 is built from 14 residues. CDR1 and CDR2 (germline): SGHDN, FVKESK. The J segment lost 8 bases and the V segment lost 4 bases, leaving 7 bases of the junction unmatched. This CDR3 reads CASSRRQGAIGYTF. The CDR3 DNA is TGTGCCAGCAGCCGAAGACAGGGGGCTATAGGCTACACCTTC.

The chain recombines TRBV5-4 with TRBJ2-3; TRBD2 is a possible D gene (5 bases). The CDR3 is made up of 14 amino acids. Trimming took off 0 bases at V and 10 bases at J, with 15 bases between the two ends. Germline-derived CDR1 and CDR2 are SGHNT and YYREEE (reference sequence). In DNA, the CDR3 is TGTGCCAGCAGCTTGGCGGAAGGACTCAGGTCGCAGTATTTT. This gives the protein CASSLAEGLRSQYF. Full variable domain (rest looked up from reference TRBV5-4 and TRBJ2-3): ETGVTQSPTHLIKTRGQQVTLRCSSQSGHNTVSWYQQALGQGPQFIFQYYREEENGRGNFPPRFSGLQFPNYSSELNVNALELDDSALYLCASSLAEGLRSQYFGPGTRLTVL.

The chain carries TRBV4-1 and TRBJ1-5, with D unresolved. The CDR3 is 15 amino acids. Trimming pared 1 base from V and 6 bases from J, leaving 13 bases between. Germline lookup yields CDR1 MGHRA and CDR2 YSYEKL. The CDR3 sequence is CASSQGFIGLQPQHF. The CDR3 nucleotides read TGCGCCAGCAGCCAAGGCTTTATAGGTCTTCAGCCCCAGCATTTT.

In its sample, this clone was seen once. The chain joins TRBV28 to TRBJ1-6, with D possibly matching TRBD1 (5 bases). V was shortened by 5 bases and J by 7 bases, with 21 bases between the two germline ends. Germline loops: CDR1 MDHEN, CDR2 SYDVKM. The length of the CDR3 is 17 residues. The CDR3 is CASSLPGLTGPNSPLHF. DNA of the CDR3: TGTGCCAGCAGTCTTCCAGGGCTGACGGGCCCGAATTCACCCCTCCACTTT.

This clone was observed a few times. The chain combines TRBV6-1 with TRBJ1-2; 8 bases agree with TRBD1. CDR1 is MNHNS and CDR2 is SASEGT in the germline V gene. The V and J ends lost 6 bases and 13 bases, in that order; junction bases with no gene match: 7. This CDR3 has 11 residues. CDR3: CASSPGGLLTF. The DNA for the CDR3 is TGTGCCAGCAGCCCAGGGGGCTTACTCACCTTC.

The J gene is TRBJ2-1, the V gene TRBV5-1; D not certain. From germline, CDR1 is SGHRS and CDR2 YFSETQ. The germline V and J ends were trimmed by 5 bases and 2 bases, with 11 bases remaining between them. This CDR3 contains 14 residues. CDR3 nucleotide sequence: TGCGCCAGCAGGGGCGTGGTGCCCTACAATGAGCAGTTCTTC. It is translated as CASRGVVPYNEQFF.

This clone appeared a single time. J is TRBJ2-2 and V is TRBV11-1; possible D gene TRBD2, 5 bases. The germline V gene has CDR1 SGHAT and CDR2 FQDESV (reference sequence). V was trimmed by 7 bases and J by 0 bases, leaving 15 bases between them. The length of the CDR3 is 16 residues. The CDR3 DNA follows: TGTGCCAGCACCCTCGGGTTGAGGGCGAACACCGGGGAGCTGTTTTTT. It specifies CASTLGLRANTGELFF.

The chain recombines TRBV2 with TRBJ1-2, with unresolved D. Germline V CDR1 and CDR2: SNHLY, FYNNEI. The CDR3 contains 13 residues. The V and J ends lost 4 bases and 8 bases respectively, with 14 bases between them. The CDR3 DNA reads TGTGCCAGCAGTGGAAGCGGTCAAGGGGGCTACACCTTC. It is translated as CASSGSGQGGYTF.